A single sample gave rise to the 32 T cell receptor beta chains below, sequenced in a study of technical replicates of blood from a few donors. Assay used: immunoSEQ multiplex PCR; TCRdb lists only in-frame clones, some missing. Here the sample spans roughly 72,000 clones, roughly 91% being singletons. The sequencing sample was made of T cells isolated from PBMCs. All receptors derive from a human donor in good health.

V is TRBV7-9 and J is TRBJ1-2; the match to TRBD1 covers 11 bases. The length of the CDR3 is 15 residues. J was trimmed by 6 bases and V by 2 bases; bases with no gene match: 5. Germline V CDR1 and CDR2: SEHNR, FQNEAQ (reference sequence). Written as DNA, the CDR3 is TGTGCCAGCAGCTTAATAGGACAGGGGGCGAATGGCTACACCTTC. Translation gives CASSLIGQGANGYTF. Looking up the rest from reference TRBV7-9 and TRBJ1-2 gives the full variable domain: DTGVSQNPRHKITKRGQNVTFRCDPISEHNRLYWYRQTLGQGPEFLTYFQNEAQLEKSRLLSDRFSAERPKGSFSTLEIQRTEQGDSAMYLCASSLIGQGANGYTFGSGTRLTVV.

The chain uses TRBV30 and TRBJ1-2, with TRBD1 matching 8 bases. The V and J ends lost 2 bases and 8 bases, in that order; junction bases with no gene match: 7. The CDR3 length is 13 residues. Germline V CDR1 and CDR2: GTSNPN, SVGIG (reference sequence). The CDR3 DNA follows: TGTGCCTGGAGTCGGACAGGGCAGACAGGCTACACCTTC. Its protein product is CAWSRTGQTGYTF.

CDR3 region: CASQWGLKDEQYF. The DNA for the CDR3 is TGTGCCTCGCAATGGGGGCTGAAGGACGAGCAGTACTTC. The rearrangement uses TRBV30 and TRBJ2-7; tentative D call: TRBD1 (6 bases). The V end was cut by 7 bases, the J end by 5 bases, with 18 bases between. CDR1 GTSNPN and CDR2 SVGIG come from the germline V gene (reference sequence). This CDR3 region has 13 residues.

The V and J genes are TRBV6-5 and TRBJ2-1; tentatively, D is TRBD2 (6 bases). Per germline, CDR1 MNHEY and CDR2 SVGAGI. The CDR3 spans 14 residues. Between the trimmed V and J ends, which lost 7 bases and 1 base, there was a span of 11 bases. CDR3 coding DNA: TGTGCCAGCAATCTAGCGAATTCCTACAATGAGCAGTTCTTC. Amino acid sequence: CASNLANSYNEQFF.

The chain joins TRBV30 to TRBJ1-3; possible D gene TRBD1, 5 bases. The CDR3 is 14 residues long. Germline V gene lookup returns CDR1 GTSNPN and CDR2 SVGIG (reference sequence). Trimming took off 5 bases at V and 4 bases at J, with 15 bases between the two ends. CDR3 bases: TGTGCCTGGGCCCCAGGGATTGCGGGAAACACCATATATTTT. It translates to CAWAPGIAGNTIYF.

In DNA form, the CDR3 reads TGCGCCAGTGGGCCCGGCTATAGCTCCTACAATGAGCAGTTCTTC. It specifies CASGPGYSSYNEQFF. This chain uses TRBV5-1 with TRBJ2-1; D remains ambiguous. Trimming removed 8 bases from V and 0 bases from J, with 15 bases in between. Germline V gives CDR1 SGHRS, CDR2 YFSETQ. The CDR3 runs to 15 residues.

The rearrangement uses TRBV5-1 and TRBJ2-7, with D possibly TRBD2 on 6 matching bases. The CDR3 contains 14 residues. CDR1 is SGHRS and CDR2 is YFSETQ in the germline V gene. Trimming cost V 0 bases and J 3 bases, with 10 bases left between them. The CDR3: CASSLAGGDYEQYF. The CDR3 region has the DNA TGCGCCAGCAGCTTGGCCGGGGGAGACTACGAGCAGTACTTC.

As regards this clone: Other nucleotide sequences in the sample specify the same CDR3. The chain couples TRBV30 to TRBJ1-5; no firm D call. The CDR3 length is 13 residues. The ends were cut back, 5 bases at V and 2 bases at J, with 10 bases in the middle. From germline, CDR1 is GTSNPN and CDR2 SVGIG (reference sequence). CDR3 residues: CAWGGQGNQPQHF. The DNA for the CDR3 is TGTGCCTGGGGAGGGCAGGGCAATCAGCCCCAGCATTTT.

To note about this clone: The sample carries other DNA sequences with the same CDR3. The chain combines TRBV28 with TRBJ2-1, with D hard to call. The CDR3 runs 13 residues. Looked up from germline, CDR1 is MDHEN and CDR2 is SYDVKM. V was shortened by 3 bases and J by 3 bases, with 6 bases between the two germline ends. CDR3: CASSFVSYNEQFF. DNA for the CDR3: TGTGCCAGCAGTTTCGTGAGCTACAATGAGCAGTTCTTC.

The CDR3 loop is CASSYSGTGMGRTQYF. CDR3 nucleotide sequence: TGTGCCAGCAGTTACTCCGGGACAGGCATGGGCAGGACCCAGTACTTC. This rearrangement joins TRBV6-5 to TRBJ2-5; 8 bases agree with TRBD1. Germline V gene sequence: CDR1 MNHEY, CDR2 SVGAGI. This CDR3 region has 16 residues. The J segment lost 7 bases and the V segment lost 0 bases, leaving 10 bases of the junction unmatched.

This chain links TRBV14 with TRBJ2-3; 11 bases match TRBD1. Germline lookup yields CDR1 SGHDN and CDR2 FVKESK. V was clipped by 5 bases and J by 2 bases; unmatched bases: 6. CDR3 length: 16 residues. The DNA of the CDR3 is TGTGCCAGCAGCTCCTGGACAGGGGGCCTCACAGATACGCAGTATTTT. This sequence encodes CASSSWTGGLTDTQYF.

The chain links TRBV15 to TRBJ2-7; D remains ambiguous. The ends were cut back, 0 bases at V and 9 bases at J, with 9 bases in the middle. Germline values: CDR1 LNHNV, CDR2 YYDKDF (reference sequence). The CDR3 spans 12 residues. The CDR3 loop reads CATSREGLGQYF. DNA for the CDR3: TGTGCCACCAGCAGAGAGGGCCTGGGGCAGTACTTC.

This clone was counted a single time. The V call is TRBV19, the J call TRBJ1-2, with TRBD1 identical over 9 bases. The V gene end was trimmed by 4 bases and the J gene end by 2 bases; junction bases not matched to a gene: 5. The CDR3 runs to 15 residues. CDR1 is LNHDA and CDR2 is SQIVND in the germline V gene (reference sequence). The CDR3 DNA reads as TGTGCCAGTAGTAGGGGACAGGGAGGAAACTATGGCTACACCTTC. The encoded protein is CASSRGQGGNYGYTF.

The chain has TRBV7-9 and TRBJ2-7; D is possibly TRBD2 (6 bases). CDR3 length: 11 amino acids. V gave up 3 bases and J gave up 11 bases, with 11 bases separating them. Germline V gene sequence: CDR1 SEHNR, CDR2 FQNEAQ (reference sequence). CDR3: CASSFGGDEYF. For the CDR3, the DNA is TGTGCCAGCAGCTTCGGGGGAGACGAGTACTTC.

This clone turned up a few times. V is TRBV30 and J is TRBJ2-3, with 7 bases aligning to TRBD2. CDR3 length: 14 residues. In germline, CDR1 is GTSNPN, CDR2 SVGIG (reference sequence). J lost 3 bases, V lost 6 bases, and 9 bases had no gene match. The CDR3 loop reads CACQREVGTDTQYF. The CDR3 DNA reads as TGTGCCTGCCAACGGGAGGTAGGAACAGATACGCAGTATTTT.

The chain links TRBV6-5 to TRBJ2-6; no definite D call. The germline gives CDR1 MNHEY, CDR2 SVGAGI. V lost 2 bases and J 0 bases, leaving 5 bases between the germline ends. The CDR3 has 15 residues. The CDR3 region has the DNA TGTGCCAGCAGTTACGAGCTCTCTGGGGCCAACGTCCTGACTTTC. Residues: CASSYELSGANVLTF.

This clone is a singleton in its sample. J is TRBJ2-3 and V is TRBV4-3; no clear D gene. CDR1 is LGHNA and CDR2 is YSLEER in the germline V gene. CDR3 length equals 16 residues. V was trimmed by 1 base and J by 2 bases, leaving 13 bases between them. The CDR3 region has the DNA TGCGCCAGCAGCCAAGTTGTAGATTCCCTCACAGATACGCAGTATTTT. As protein: CASSQVVDSLTDTQYF.

The genes are TRBV4-1 and TRBJ1-1; D uncertain. V lost 3 bases and J lost 0, with 17 bases in between. Germline V CDR1 and CDR2: MGHRA, YSYEKL. CDR3 length: 17 residues. For the CDR3, the DNA is TGCGCCAGCAGCCACCGCCAAGGGAGACAAATGAACACTGAAGCTTTCTTT. As protein: CASSHRQGRQMNTEAFF.

This chain uses TRBV4-1 with TRBJ2-7, with 7 bases lining up with TRBD2. V lost 0 bases, J lost 3 bases, and 5 bases stayed unmatched. The CDR3 runs 15 residues. Germline V CDR1 and CDR2: MGHRA, YSYEKL. CDR3 protein: CASSQESSGLYEQYF. The CDR3, as DNA: TGCGCCAGCAGCCAAGAATCTAGCGGCCTCTACGAGCAGTACTTC.

DNA for the CDR3: TGCGCCAGCAGCCAAGATAGGTGGGGGCTACGGGAGACCCAGTACTTC. This translates into CASSQDRWGLRETQYF. This chain links TRBV4-3 with TRBJ2-5, with a possible D match to TRBD1 (6 bases). Germline V CDR1 and CDR2: LGHNA, YSLEER. The CDR3 totals 16 residues. Trimming removed 0 bases at V and 5 bases at J, with 16 bases between.

As DNA, the CDR3 is TGTGCCAGCAGTTTAGGTAGGGGCGGCGGTTACGAGCAGTACTTC. This codes for CASSLGRGGGYEQYF. V and J are TRBV27 and TRBJ2-7; D possibly corresponds to TRBD1 (5 bases). The CDR3 loop spans 15 amino acids. V was cut by 2 bases and J by 4 bases, with 15 bases left in between. The germline V gene has CDR1 MNHEY and CDR2 SMNVEV (reference sequence).

The rearrangement joins TRBV28 to TRBJ2-2; perhaps TRBD1 as D (5 bases). Between the trimmed V and J ends, which lost 7 bases and 0 bases, there was a span of 15 bases. This CDR3 has 16 residues. Germline V gives CDR1 MDHEN, CDR2 SYDVKM. In DNA form, the CDR3 reads TGTGCCAGCATCCTACTCGACAGATCGAACACCGGGGAGCTGTTTTTT. Protein sequence: CASILLDRSNTGELFF.

The chain couples TRBV7-9 to TRBJ1-1, with D perhaps matching TRBD1 (5 bases). CDR1 SEHNR and CDR2 FQNEAQ come from the germline V gene (reference sequence). The CDR3 is made up of 13 amino acids. Trimming removed 7 bases from V and 6 bases from J, with 15 bases in between. The CDR3 DNA sequence: TGTGCCAGCACCCTATGGGGGGAATCTGAAGCTTTCTTT. Its protein is CASTLWGESEAFF.

This clone appeared a single time. This sequence joins TRBV28 and TRBJ2-5; 9 bases line up with TRBD1. Germline loops: CDR1 MDHEN, CDR2 SYDVKM. J gave up 5 bases and V 6 bases, and 4 bases lay outside the gene matches. The CDR3 has 13 residues. The CDR3: CASRGQGRETQYF. The CDR3 DNA follows: TGTGCCAGCAGGGGACAGGGTCGGGAGACCCAGTACTTC.

V usage is TRBV11-2 and J usage is TRBJ2-7; D call uncertain. Per germline, CDR1 SGHAT and CDR2 FQNNGV. CDR3 length: 14 amino acids. V was trimmed by 5 bases and J by 0 bases, leaving 11 bases between them. The CDR3 sequence is CASSGSYSSYEQYF. For the CDR3, the DNA is TGTGCCAGCAGCGGAAGCTACAGCTCCTACGAGCAGTACTTC. Supplemented by reference TRBV11-2 and TRBJ2-7, the full variable domain reads EAGVAQSPRYKIIEKRQSVAFWCNPISGHATLYWYQQILGQGPKLLIQFQNNGVVDDSQLPKDRFSAERLKGVDSTLKIQPAKLEDSAVYLCASSGSYSSYEQYFGPGTRLTVT.

A single count supports this clone. The chain links TRBV28 to TRBJ2-3, with 10 bases matching TRBD1. The germline V gene has CDR1 MDHEN and CDR2 SYDVKM. This CDR3 region has 14 residues. Losses at the gene ends were 8 bases for V and 4 bases for J; bases not matched to a gene: 6. In DNA form, the CDR3 reads TGTGCCAGCTTGGAGACAGGGGGCCCAGATACGCAGTATTTT. It codes for CASLETGGPDTQYF.

The rearrangement links TRBV9 to TRBJ1-1; the match to TRBD1 covers 7 bases. Trimming at V came to 2 bases and at J to 4 bases, leaving 5 bases not matched to a gene. CDR1 and CDR2 from the germline V gene are SGDLS and YYNGEE. The CDR3 extends over 14 amino acids. Here the CDR3 reads CASSVKKGATEAFF. The CDR3 DNA is TGTGCCAGCAGCGTTAAGAAGGGGGCCACTGAAGCTTTCTTT.

V and J are TRBV27 and TRBJ1-4; TRBD1 agrees at 7 bases. The ends lost 4 bases at V and 7 bases at J; junction bases unmatched: 6. The CDR3 extends over 14 amino acids. CDR1 MNHEY and CDR2 SMNVEV come from the germline V gene (reference sequence). The CDR3, as DNA: TGTGCCAGCAGTTCCAGGGGGAGTGGTGAAAAACTGTTTTTT. Its translation is CASSSRGSGEKLFF.

The chain is built from TRBV6-5 and TRBJ1-5; 8 bases match TRBD1. This CDR3 comprises 15 residues. Losses at the gene ends were 4 bases for V and 6 bases for J; bases not matched to a gene: 8. Germline V CDR1 and CDR2: MNHEY, SVGAGI. DNA of the CDR3: TGTGCCAGCAGTTCGGACAGGGAGATATCTCAGCCCCAGCATTTT. Its translation is CASSSDREISQPQHF.

The V call is TRBV18, the J call TRBJ1-1; tentatively, D is TRBD1 (5 bases). Trimming stripped 5 bases from V and 3 bases from J, with 10 bases between. Germline values: CDR1 KGHSH, CDR2 LQKENI. CDR3 length: 13 residues. In nucleotides, the CDR3 is TGTGCCAGCTCATCCGACAGAGACACTGAAGCTTTCTTT. This encodes CASSSDRDTEAFF.

V and J are TRBV4-2 and TRBJ2-1; 7 bases agree with TRBD2. CDR1 is LGHNA and CDR2 is YNFKEQ in the germline V gene. J gave up 2 bases and V 4 bases, and 8 bases lay outside the gene matches. There are 16 residues in the CDR3. CDR3 in DNA: TGTGCCAGCAGCCTGATCTCTAGCGGAGCCTACAATGAGCAGTTCTTC. This encodes CASSLISSGAYNEQFF.

The rearrangement links TRBV29-1 to TRBJ2-7; 10 nucleotides line up with TRBD2. The germline V gene has CDR1 SQVTM and CDR2 ANQGSEA. This CDR3 region has 14 residues. Trimming removed 5 bases from V and 0 bases from J; junction bases left unmatched: 4. CDR3 loop: CSVTGLAASYEQYF. The CDR3 region has the DNA TGCAGCGTTACCGGACTAGCGGCCTCCTACGAGCAGTACTTC.